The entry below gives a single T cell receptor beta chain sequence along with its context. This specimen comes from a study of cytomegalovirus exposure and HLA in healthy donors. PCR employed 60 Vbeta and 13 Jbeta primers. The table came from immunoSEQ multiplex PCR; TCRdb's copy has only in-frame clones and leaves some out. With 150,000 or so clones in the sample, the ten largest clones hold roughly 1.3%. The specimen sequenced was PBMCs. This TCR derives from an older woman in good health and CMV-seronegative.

The CDR3 spells CATRKSGQGSYEQYF. In nucleotides, the CDR3 is TGTGCCACCAGAAAATCGGGACAGGGTAGCTACGAGCAGTACTTC. This rearrangement joins TRBV6-5 to TRBJ2-7, with 9 nucleotides matching TRBD1. The CDR3 length is 15 residues. J was trimmed by 3 bases and V by 10 bases; bases with no gene match: 13. The germline V gene has CDR1 MNHEY and CDR2 SVGAGI.